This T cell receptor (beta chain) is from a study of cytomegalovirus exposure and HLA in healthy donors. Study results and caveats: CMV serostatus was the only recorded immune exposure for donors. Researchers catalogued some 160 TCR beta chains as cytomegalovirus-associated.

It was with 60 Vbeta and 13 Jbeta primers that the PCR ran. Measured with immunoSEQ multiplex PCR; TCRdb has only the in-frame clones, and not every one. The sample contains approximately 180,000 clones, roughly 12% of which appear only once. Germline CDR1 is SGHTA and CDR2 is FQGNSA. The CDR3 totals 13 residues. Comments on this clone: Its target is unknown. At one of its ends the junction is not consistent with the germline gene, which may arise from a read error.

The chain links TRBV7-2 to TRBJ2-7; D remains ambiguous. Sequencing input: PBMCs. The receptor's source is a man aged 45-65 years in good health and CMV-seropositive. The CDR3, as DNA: TGTGCCGGCAGCTTTGAGGCAACCTACGAGCAGTACTTC. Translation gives CAGSFEATYEQYF.